This TCR beta chain emerged from a study of low-dose radiotherapy and immunotherapy resistance in tumors. This clonotype was counted many times. TRAV- and TRBV-specific primers primed first-strand cDNA, covering alpha and beta chains. TCRs underwent about 22 PCR cycles of amplification with a constant-region primer and V-primer adapter. Via MiXCR, TCRdb re-called the reads, giving one row per CDR3 protein. Of 80,000 or so distinct CDR3 sequences in the sample, 15% to 20% are singletons; the top ten hold approximately 1.3%. Time point meaning: after trial treatment. Specified treatment: LDRT plus nivolumab, ipilimumab, low-dose cyclophosphamide and aspirin (RACIN trial). Eligibility required advanced solid tumors lacking tumor-infiltrating lymphocytes. Per the germline V gene, CDR1 is MDHEN and CDR2 is SYDVKM. The J segment lost 5 bases and the V segment lost 4 bases, leaving 4 bases of the junction unmatched. The CDR3 is made up of 14 amino acids.

This clonotype originated in a male donor with prostate cancer. The chain joins TRBV28 to TRBJ2-7; 11 nucleotides match TRBD1. This sample comprised PBMCs, obtained after low-dose radiotherapy plus immunotherapy. This CDR3 is CASSWPDRGHEQYF. Here the CDR3 DNA reads TGTGCCAGCAGTTGGCCGGACAGGGGGCACGAGCAGTACTTC.